This entry describes one TCR beta chain. Its antigen is still unknown. This sample was included in a study of CD8+ T cells in alopecia areata. Study information: Affected scalp percentage determined the severity score of treated patients.

Treatment indicated: oral pan-JAK inhibitor, 5-10 mg twice daily. Cell sorting on a FACSAria was used to separate CD4+ and CD8+ T cells from the PBMCs. Overall study findings and caveats: Sequence data from scalp samples additionally include resident alphabeta T cells of normal skin.

Sequencing templates came from extracted RNA that was reverse transcribed into cDNA. The protocol was immunoSEQ multiplex PCR, while the TCRdb copy is restricted to in-frame clones and leaves out a portion. The repertoire holds roughly 220,000 clones, with around two fifths as singletons. Germline V gene lookup returns CDR1 SNHLY and CDR2 FYNNEI. This CDR3 has 15 residues. J gave up 2 bases and V 5 bases, and 4 bases lay outside the gene matches. The J gene is TRBJ2-2, the V gene TRBV2; 8 nucleotides align to TRBD1. The clonotype originates from a human donor with alopecia areata. The sample here was CD4+ T cells sorted from blood, taken between weeks 30 and 35, from a patient treated with tofacitinib. CDR3: CASSRQGRNTGELFF. Written as DNA, the CDR3 is TGTGCCAGCAGTAGACAGGGGAGAAACACCGGGGAGCTGTTTTTT.